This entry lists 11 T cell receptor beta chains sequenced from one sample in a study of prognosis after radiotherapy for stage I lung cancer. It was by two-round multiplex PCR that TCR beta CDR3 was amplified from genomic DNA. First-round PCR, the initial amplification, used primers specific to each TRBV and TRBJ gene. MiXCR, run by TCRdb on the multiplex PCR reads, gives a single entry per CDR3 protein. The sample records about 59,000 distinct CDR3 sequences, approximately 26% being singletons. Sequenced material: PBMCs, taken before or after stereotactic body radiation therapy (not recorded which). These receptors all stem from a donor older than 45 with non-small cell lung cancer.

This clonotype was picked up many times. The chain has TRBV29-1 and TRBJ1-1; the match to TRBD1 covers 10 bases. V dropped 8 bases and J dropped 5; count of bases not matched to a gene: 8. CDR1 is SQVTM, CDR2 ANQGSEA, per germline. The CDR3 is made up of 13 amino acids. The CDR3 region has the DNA TGCAGCCCTGACAGGGGGCTGGGGACTGAAGCTTTCTTT. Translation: CSPDRGLGTEAFF.

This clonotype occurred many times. The CDR3 DNA follows: TGTGCCAGCAGATCCGGGACAGGGTTTATCGGCTACACCTTC. This encodes CASRSGTGFIGYTF. The chain has TRBV2 and TRBJ1-2, with 9 bases matching TRBD1. V gave up 6 bases and J gave up 8 bases; unmatched junction bases: 10. Germline lookup yields CDR1 SNHLY and CDR2 FYNNEI. This CDR3 region has 14 residues.

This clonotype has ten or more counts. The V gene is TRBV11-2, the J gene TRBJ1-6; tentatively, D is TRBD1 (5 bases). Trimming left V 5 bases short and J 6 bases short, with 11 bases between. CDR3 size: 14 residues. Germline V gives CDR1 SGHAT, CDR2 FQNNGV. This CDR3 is CASSPRQSNSPLHF. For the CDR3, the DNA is TGTGCCAGCAGCCCCCGACAGAGTAATTCACCCCTCCACTTT.

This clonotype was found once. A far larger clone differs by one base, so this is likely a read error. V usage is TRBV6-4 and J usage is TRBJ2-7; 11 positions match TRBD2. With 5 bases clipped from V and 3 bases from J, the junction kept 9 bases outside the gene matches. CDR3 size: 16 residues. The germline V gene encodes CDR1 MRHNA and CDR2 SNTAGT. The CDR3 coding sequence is TGTGCCAGCAGTAACCTCGGACTAGCGGGTATCTACGAGCAGTACTTC. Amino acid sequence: CASSNLGLAGIYEQYF.

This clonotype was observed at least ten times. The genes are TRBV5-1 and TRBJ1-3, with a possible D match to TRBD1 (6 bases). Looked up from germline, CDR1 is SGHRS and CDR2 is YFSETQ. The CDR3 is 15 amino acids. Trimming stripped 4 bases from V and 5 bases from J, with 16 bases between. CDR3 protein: CASSGYLQGRNTIYF. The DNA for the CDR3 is TGCGCCAGCAGCGGCTACCTTCAGGGGAGAAACACCATATATTTT.

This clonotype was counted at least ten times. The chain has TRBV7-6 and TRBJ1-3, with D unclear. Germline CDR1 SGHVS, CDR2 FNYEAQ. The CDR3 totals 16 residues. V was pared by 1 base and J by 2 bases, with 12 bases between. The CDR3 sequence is CASSLGLANTGNTIYF. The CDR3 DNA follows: TGTGCCAGCAGCTTAGGGTTGGCGAATACTGGAAACACCATATATTTT. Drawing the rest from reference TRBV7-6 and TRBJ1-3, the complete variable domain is GAGVSQSPRYKVTKRGQDVALRCDPISGHVSLYWYRQALGQGPEFLTYFNYEAQQDKSGLPNDRFSAERPEGSISTLTIQRTEQRDSAMYRCASSLGLANTGNTIYFGEGSWLTVV.

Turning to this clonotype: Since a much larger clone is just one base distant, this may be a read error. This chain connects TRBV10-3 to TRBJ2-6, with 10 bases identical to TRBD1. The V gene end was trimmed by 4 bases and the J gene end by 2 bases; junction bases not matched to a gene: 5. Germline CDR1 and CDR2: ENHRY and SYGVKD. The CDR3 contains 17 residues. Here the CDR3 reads CAISGTGGHPGANVLTF. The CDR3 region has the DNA TGTGCCATCAGTGGGACAGGGGGTCATCCTGGGGCCAACGTCCTGACTTTC.

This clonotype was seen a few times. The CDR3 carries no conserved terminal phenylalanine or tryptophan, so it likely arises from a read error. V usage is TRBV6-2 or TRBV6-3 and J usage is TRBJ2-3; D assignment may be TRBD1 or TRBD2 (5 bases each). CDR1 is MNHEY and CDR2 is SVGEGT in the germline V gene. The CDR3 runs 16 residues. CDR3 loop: CASGYSQGENTDTQYS. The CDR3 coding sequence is TGTGCCAGCGGTTACTCCCAGGGAGAGAACACAGATACGCAGTATTCT.

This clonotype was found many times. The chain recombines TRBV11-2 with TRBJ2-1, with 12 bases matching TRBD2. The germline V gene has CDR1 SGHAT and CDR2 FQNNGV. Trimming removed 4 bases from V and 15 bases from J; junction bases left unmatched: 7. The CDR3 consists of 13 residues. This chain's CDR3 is CASSYSSGGARFF. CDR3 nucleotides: TGTGCCAGCAGCTATTCTAGCGGGGGGGCCCGGTTCTTC.

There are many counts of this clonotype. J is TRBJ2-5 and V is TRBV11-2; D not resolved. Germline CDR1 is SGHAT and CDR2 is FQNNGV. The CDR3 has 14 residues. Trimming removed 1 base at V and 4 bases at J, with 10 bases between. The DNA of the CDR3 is TGTGCCAGCAGCTTAGTGATTAGCCTAGAGACCCAGTACTTC. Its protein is CASSLVISLETQYF. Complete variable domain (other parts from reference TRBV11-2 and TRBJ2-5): EAGVAQSPRYKIIEKRQSVAFWCNPISGHATLYWYQQILGQGPKLLIQFQNNGVVDDSQLPKDRFSAERLKGVDSTLKIQPAKLEDSAVYLCASSLVISLETQYFGPGTRLLVL.

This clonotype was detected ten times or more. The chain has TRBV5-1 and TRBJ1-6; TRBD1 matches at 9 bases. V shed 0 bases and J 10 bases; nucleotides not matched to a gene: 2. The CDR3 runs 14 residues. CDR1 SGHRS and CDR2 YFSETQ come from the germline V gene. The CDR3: CASSLGQGESPLHF. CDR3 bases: TGCGCCAGCAGCTTGGGACAGGGGGAATCACCCCTCCACTTT.